This T cell receptor (beta chain) originates from a study of T cells after yellow fever vaccination (dated by TCRdb to about 2019). Background on the whole study: The SMART-Seq v4 Ultra Low Input RNA kit was used to prepare libraries from fractions with low cell numbers. To track T-cell clones before and after primary and booster YFV17D yellow fever vaccination, bulk TCR alpha and beta repertoires were sequenced longitudinally. Two healthy male donors, one aged 18 to 29 and one aged 30 to 39 years, were included in the cohort. Blood was collected at multiple timepoints before and after primary and secondary immunization, and bulk PBMC replicates and cell subsets were isolated.

The sample's treatment or condition, from its label and the paper: live attenuated yellow fever vaccine strain. At every blood-draw timepoint, two biological replicates of bulk PBMCs were collected. PBMCs were isolated from peripheral blood using a standard Ficoll-Paque protocol. RNA was extracted with TriZol from bulk PBMCs, CD4 and CD8 fractions, and dextramer-positive and dextramer-negative fractions. The germline ends are 9 bases apart after V is trimmed by 0 bases and J by 2 bases. Spanning cysteine to valine, the CDR3 consists of 14 amino acids. Kept here is only the CDR3 DNA, which spans 42 bases and is read in frame from base 1. As encoded in the germline V gene (reference sequence), CDR1 is SGHNT while CDR2 is YYREEE. The table lists this clonotype with a few counts. No antigen is known for it. Base qualities are not at hand, and no much larger clone is one base apart. The reads were generated on an Illumina NovaSeq 6000. TCR cDNA was synthesized by 5'RACE template switching, through which a universal primer site and unique molecular identifiers were introduced. cDNA synthesis was primed from both the TCR alpha and TCR beta constant segments. Libraries were amplified in two PCR steps, with sample barcodes and sequencing adapters added in the second step. Sequencing of libraries was done on Illumina HiSeq 2500 (2x100 bp) or NovaSeq (2x150 bp). As for how the authors treated the data: Reads were demultiplexed and collapsed into UMI consensus sequences with MIGEC, and V(D)J alignment was performed with MiXCR. Clonotypes responding to the vaccine were identified with edgeR on replicate PBMC samples, with the criteria of FDR below 0.01 and a log2 fold change above 5 up to day 15. Bulk clonotypes were assigned CD4 or CD8 identity according to which sequenced CD4 or CD8 repertoire held them at higher abundance. Clones were called with MiXCR by TCRdb after fastp trimmed the public reads at Q25, and only in-frame beta chains were retained. Rows with a matching CDR3 protein are joined into one entry that keeps the most common DNA and genes. These V and J calls originate from TCRdb's pipeline instead of the authors' own analysis. Here the sample has about 340,000 distinct CDR3 sequences; approximately 4% occur a single time. Approximately 24% of the sample is taken by the ten largest.

Findings and caveats that apply to the study as a whole: After the booster, most of the clones that had expanded following primary vaccination were detected again (roughly 97% of CD4 and roughly 90% of CD8), which suggests that memory was broadly maintained. Because only a couple of donors were included in the study, the extent to which the findings can be generalized is limited. A small share of clonotypes occurred in both CD4 and CD8 compartments, likely arising from convergent recombination. Compared with the primary T-cell response, the secondary T-cell response was weaker but faster, peaking on day 5 rather than day 15. Computational filtering was required because FACS-sorted repertoires could contain abundant contaminating clonotypes from the bulk population.

Recombination connected TRBV5-4 to TRBJ2-7; the D region may be TRBD1 or TRBD2, each matching 5 bases equally. Specimen: PBMCs, collected 5 days after the yellow fever booster vaccination. The clonotype comes from a man in his late teens or twenties who received the YFV17D yellow fever vaccine. The nucleotides are TGTGCCAGCAGCTTGGATCGGGACGCCTACGAGCAGTACGTC. Translation gives CASSLDRDAYEQYV.